This entry concerns a single T cell receptor beta chain. The data were taken from a study of monozygotic twins with inflammatory bowel disease. The CDR3 totals 16 residues. Looked up from germline, CDR1 is SGHTA and CDR2 is FQGNSA. TCRdb reprocessed the 5' RACE reads, keeping one entry per CDR3 protein, no DNA. Listed are some 170,000 distinct CDR3 sequences; 2.4% falls within the top ten. Material for sequencing was blood. The sequence derives from a human donor with ulcerative colitis or Crohn's disease, or a healthy co-twin of an affected twin (not recorded which). The chain uses TRBV7-2 and TRBJ2-1; checking the TCRdb D call of TRBD2 is not possible without DNA. This CDR3 is CASSFGTSGPYNEQFF.